These 27 T cell receptor beta chains were all obtained from the same sample, sequenced in a study of T cell responses to AZD1222 COVID-19 vaccine. Using immunoSEQ multiplex PCR, the repertoire was profiled, and TCRdb retains in-frame clones only, with some absent. The sample contains approximately 150,000 clones, about 92% of which appear only once. The specimen comprised peripheral blood, sampled on day 0 of AZD1222 vaccination. The source of these receptors is an adult in good health.

The gene calls are TRBV4-3 and TRBJ2-1; 9 bases line up with TRBD2. Germline V gene data show CDR1 as LGHNA and CDR2 as YSLEER. J gave up 4 bases and V 0 bases, and 7 bases lay outside the gene matches. This CDR3 has 17 residues. CDR3: CASSQEVTSGHYNEQFF. CDR3 coding DNA: TGCGCCAGCAGCCAAGAAGTGACTAGCGGCCATTACAATGAGCAGTTCTTC.

This chain uses TRBV11-2 with TRBJ2-3; the D is unclear. Trimming removed 5 bases from V and 7 bases from J, with 13 bases in between. The CDR3 sequence is 13 residues long. CDR1 is SGHAT, CDR2 FQNNGV, per germline. This CDR3 is CASSPVGLNTQYF. DNA for the CDR3: TGTGCCAGCAGCCCCGTAGGATTGAATACGCAGTATTTT.

This rearrangement joins TRBV6-2 or TRBV6-3 to TRBJ2-7; D possibly corresponds to TRBD2 (5 bases). V was trimmed by 4 bases and J by 2 bases, leaving 12 bases between them. Germline assignment: CDR1 MNHEY and CDR2 SVGEGT. The CDR3 contains 14 residues. This chain's CDR3 is CASSFAGIAYEQYF. CDR3 nucleotide sequence: TGTGCCAGCAGTTTCGCCGGGATAGCCTACGAGCAGTACTTC.

This rearrangement joins TRBV10-1 to TRBJ2-2; D is ambiguous. The V end lost 2 bases, the J end lost 6 bases, and 7 bases lay between the germline ends. Germline-derived CDR1 and CDR2 are WNHNN and SYGVQD (reference sequence). The CDR3 extends over 13 amino acids. The CDR3 sequence is CASSEVIPGELFF. The CDR3 DNA follows: TGCGCCAGCAGTGAGGTTATTCCCGGGGAGCTGTTTTTT.

The CDR3 DNA reads TGTGCCAGCAGCCGCCTAGACAGGAGATTTAACTATGGCTACACCTTC. Encoded protein: CASSRLDRRFNYGYTF. This rearrangement joins TRBV5-6 to TRBJ1-2, with a tentative D call TRBD1 (6 bases). This CDR3 is built from 16 residues. CDR1 is SGHDT and CDR2 is YYEEEE in the germline V gene. V gave up 4 bases and J gave up 1 base, with 17 bases separating them.

The chain couples TRBV28 to TRBJ2-7, with 10 bases that match TRBD1. Germline lookup yields CDR1 MDHEN and CDR2 SYDVKM. This CDR3 comprises 13 residues. Losses at the gene ends were 8 bases for V and 7 bases for J; bases not matched to a gene: 8. The CDR3 sequence is CASLRQGAWEQYF. CDR3 nucleotide sequence: TGTGCCAGCCTTCGACAGGGGGCGTGGGAGCAGTACTTC.

The chain is built from TRBV5-5 and TRBJ2-5, with D maybe TRBD1 (6 bases). CDR3 length equals 18 residues. Trimming removed 0 bases from V and 5 bases from J, with 23 bases in between. Germline V gene lookup returns CDR1 SGHKS and CDR2 YYEKEE (reference sequence). The CDR3 spells CASSLAAPGHAFQETQYF. The CDR3 DNA sequence: TGTGCCAGCAGCTTGGCCGCCCCGGGACACGCTTTTCAGGAGACCCAGTACTTC.

The chain combines TRBV2 with TRBJ1-2; maybe TRBD1 (5 bases). The germline gives CDR1 SNHLY, CDR2 FYNNEI. With 2 bases removed from V and 2 bases from J, the gap between germline ends came to 9 bases. The CDR3 is 14 residues long. Here the CDR3 reads CASSERGKNYGYTF. CDR3 in DNA: TGTGCCAGCAGTGAACGGGGCAAGAACTATGGCTACACCTTC.

The chain couples TRBV7-2 to TRBJ2-3, with D possibly TRBD2 on 7 matching bases. This CDR3 is 14 amino acids long. The V gene's germline CDR1 is SGHTA and CDR2 FQGNSA. The V end lost 3 bases, the J end lost 4 bases, and 11 bases lay between the germline ends. The CDR3 loop is CASSFGGLADTQYF. CDR3 nucleotide sequence: TGTGCCAGCAGCTTCGGGGGGCTGGCAGATACGCAGTATTTT.

J is TRBJ1-2 and V is TRBV4-1; 10 nucleotides line up with TRBD1. Trimming at V came to 4 bases and at J to 2 bases, leaving 4 bases not matched to a gene. CDR3 length: 15 amino acids. The germline V gene has CDR1 MGHRA and CDR2 YSYEKL. As DNA, the CDR3 is TGCGCCAGCAGCCTTCGGACAGGGGGGAACTATGGCTACACCTTC. Amino acids: CASSLRTGGNYGYTF.

The rearrangement joins TRBV7-2 to TRBJ1-2; D gene uncertain. This CDR3 spans 13 amino acids. Germline V gene lookup returns CDR1 SGHTA and CDR2 FQGNSA. V gave up 5 bases and J gave up 2 bases, with 9 bases separating them. CDR3 coding DNA: TGTGCCAGCAGCGTAGACCAGAACTATGGCTACACCTTC. Its protein is CASSVDQNYGYTF.

This chain connects TRBV2 to TRBJ2-7; maybe TRBD2 (6 bases). This CDR3 has 15 amino acids. Looked up from germline, CDR1 is SNHLY and CDR2 is FYNNEI. The V end lost 0 bases, the J end lost 4 bases, and 13 bases lay between the germline ends. The CDR3 DNA follows: TGTGCCAGCAGTGAAGCCATGGTAGCGGAGTACGAGCAGTACTTC. Encoded protein: CASSEAMVAEYEQYF. The variable domain in full, with the rest retrieved from reference TRBV2 and TRBJ2-7, is EPEVTQTPSHQVTQMGQEVILRCVPISNHLYFYWYRQILGQKVEFLVSFYNNEISEKSEIFDDQFSVERPDGSNFTLKIRSTKLEDSAMYFCASSEAMVAEYEQYFGPGTRLTVT.

This clone was seen just once. V is TRBV15 and J is TRBJ2-7, with D tentatively TRBD2 (6 bases). From germline, CDR1 is LNHNV and CDR2 YYDKDF (reference sequence). CDR3 length: 14 amino acids. Trimming stripped 6 bases from V and 3 bases from J, with 15 bases between. As DNA, the CDR3 is TGTGCCACCAGTGGAGGCGGGACCAACTACGAGCAGTACTTC. Amino acid sequence: CATSGGGTNYEQYF.

V gene TRBV6-5 combines with J gene TRBJ1-1; D is possibly TRBD1 (6 bases). This CDR3 spans 15 amino acids. Trimming cost V 0 bases and J 4 bases, with 12 bases left between them. CDR1 and CDR2 from the germline V gene are MNHEY and SVGAGI. CDR3 loop: CASSYSPRGATEAFF. The CDR3, as DNA: TGTGCCAGCAGTTACTCGCCCAGGGGCGCCACTGAAGCTTTCTTT.

V usage is TRBV6-5 and J usage is TRBJ2-2; TRBD2 matches 9 bases. The germline CDR1 and CDR2 sequences are MNHEY and SVGAGI. J gave up 5 bases and V 0 bases, and 4 bases lay outside the gene matches. This CDR3 is 16 amino acids long. This CDR3 is CASSYSLLAGTGELFF. CDR3 sequence (DNA): TGTGCCAGCAGTTACTCGTTGCTAGCGGGGACCGGGGAGCTGTTTTTT.

The V and J genes are TRBV3-1 (or the pseudogene TRBV3-2) and TRBJ2-2; TRBD1 matches 8 bases. Germline CDR1 and CDR2: LGHDT and YNNKEL (reference sequence). V trimming: 5 bases; J trimming: 5 bases; junction bases outside the gene matches: 13. This CDR3 region has 17 residues. In DNA form, the CDR3 reads TGTGCCAGCAGCTATCGGACAGGGAAGTTGAGGACCGGGGAGCTGTTTTTT. Protein: CASSYRTGKLRTGELFF.

The chain has TRBV7-6 and TRBJ2-7, with TRBD1 identical over 8 bases. The V gene end was trimmed by 5 bases and the J gene end by 6 bases; junction bases not matched to a gene: 18. Per germline, CDR1 SGHVS and CDR2 FNYEAQ. The length of the CDR3 is 17 residues. The DNA for the CDR3 is TGTGCCAGCAGCCGCAAGAGGGACAGGTTTTTCCCCTCCGAGCAGTACTTC. It encodes CASSRKRDRFFPSEQYF. The full variable domain, its missing parts supplied by reference TRBV7-6 and TRBJ2-7, is GAGVSQSPRYKVTKRGQDVALRCDPISGHVSLYWYRQALGQGPEFLTYFNYEAQQDKSGLPNDRFSAERPEGSISTLTIQRTEQRDSAMYRCASSRKRDRFFPSEQYFGPGTRLTVT.

The chain recombines TRBV6-5 with TRBJ1-5; no clear D gene. In germline, CDR1 is MNHEY, CDR2 SVGAGI. CDR3 length: 14 residues. The V and J ends lost 2 bases and 2 bases respectively, with 7 bases between them. The CDR3 sequence is CASSYRRGNQPQHF. CDR3 bases: TGTGCCAGCAGTTACAGGAGGGGCAATCAGCCCCAGCATTTT.

The rearrangement links TRBV28 to TRBJ2-7; D possibly corresponds to TRBD1 (6 bases). Trimming removed 9 bases from V and 3 bases from J, with 18 bases in between. This CDR3 is 14 amino acids long. Germline V CDR1 and CDR2: MDHEN, SYDVKM. This CDR3 reads CASLPGHNYYEQYF. Written as DNA, the CDR3 is TGTGCCAGTCTCCCGGGACACAACTACTACGAGCAGTACTTC.

The CDR3 here is CASSTGVFEKLFF. Here the CDR3 DNA reads TGTGCCAGCAGCACCGGGGTGTTTGAAAAACTGTTTTTT. The rearrangement joins TRBV5-5 to TRBJ1-4, with D hard to call. CDR3 length equals 13 residues. Germline V CDR1 and CDR2: SGHKS, YYEKEE (reference sequence). V gave up 4 bases and J gave up 7 bases, with 11 bases separating them.

This clone was recorded only once. The chain uses TRBV2 and TRBJ2-3; D is unclear. The germline V gene encodes CDR1 SNHLY and CDR2 FYNNEI. The CDR3 has 15 residues. V lost 1 base, J lost 0 bases, and 8 bases lay in between. The CDR3 loop reads CASSEVVSSTDTQYF. CDR3 coding DNA: TGTGCCAGCAGTGAAGTAGTGAGTAGCACAGATACGCAGTATTTT.

The V and J genes are TRBV6-5 and TRBJ1-1; 7 positions match TRBD1. J lost 5 bases, V lost 6 bases, and 6 bases had no gene match. The germline V gene has CDR1 MNHEY and CDR2 SVGAGI. This CDR3 region has 13 residues. This CDR3 is CASRRQGGTEAFF. In DNA form, the CDR3 reads TGTGCCAGCAGGAGACAGGGTGGGACTGAAGCTTTCTTT.

The chain joins TRBV18 to TRBJ2-5; the D is unclear. There are 15 residues in the CDR3. The germline CDR1 and CDR2 sequences are KGHSH and LQKENI. Trimming stripped 6 bases from V and 2 bases from J, with 16 bases between. The CDR3 DNA sequence: TGTGCCAGCTCCTCTACCTACCGGGCTCAAGAGACCCAGTACTTC. It encodes CASSSTYRAQETQYF.

This chain connects TRBV19 to TRBJ2-7, with TRBD2 identical over 14 bases. The CDR3 runs to 18 residues. CDR1 LNHDA and CDR2 SQIVND come from the germline V gene (reference sequence). J gave up 3 bases and V 3 bases, and 10 bases lay outside the gene matches. CDR3 amino acids: CASSISGTSGRNFYEQYF. The CDR3 DNA is TGTGCCAGTAGTATTTCCGGGACTAGCGGGAGAAATTTCTACGAGCAGTACTTC.

This rearrangement joins TRBV7-2 to TRBJ2-1, with TRBD2 as a possible D gene (6 bases). CDR1 and CDR2 (germline): SGHTA, FQGNSA. Trimming removed 2 bases from V and 3 bases from J, with 11 bases in between. The CDR3 covers 15 residues. The CDR3 here is CASSLQEGNYNEQFF. CDR3 DNA sequence: TGTGCCAGCAGCTTACAGGAGGGGAACTACAATGAGCAGTTCTTC. The variable domain in full, with the rest retrieved from reference TRBV7-2 and TRBJ2-1, is GAGVSQSPSNKVTEKGKDVELRCDPISGHTALYWYRQSLGQGLEFLIYFQGNSAPDKSGLPSDRFSAERTGGSVSTLTIQRTQQEDSAVYLCASSLQEGNYNEQFFGPGTRLTVL.

The V gene is TRBV5-1, the J gene TRBJ2-2; a weak D match, TRBD1 (6 bases). V gave up 2 bases and J gave up 2 bases, with 10 bases separating them. This CDR3 region has 15 residues. The germline V gene encodes CDR1 SGHRS and CDR2 YFSETQ. The DNA for the CDR3 is TGCGCCAGCAGCTTCAACAGGGCTAACACCGGGGAGCTGTTTTTT. Its translation is CASSFNRANTGELFF.

The chain is built from TRBV12-3 or TRBV12-4 and TRBJ1-1; D uncertain. V dropped 3 bases and J dropped 4 bases, with 3 bases sitting between them. This CDR3 contains 11 residues. This chain's CDR3 is CASSFGTEAFF. CDR3 DNA sequence: TGTGCCAGCAGTTTTGGCACTGAAGCTTTCTTT.